Each of the 17 T cell receptor beta chains below was sequenced from the same sample in a study of human thymus T cells. Thymic resections from corrective heart surgery supplied the tissue. The assay was immunoSEQ multiplex PCR, and TCRdb's table has in-frame clones only and misses some. The sample has roughly 120,000 clones; around 94% are singletons. The sequenced sample consisted of thymus tissue. These receptors originate from a boy in the first two years of life with a congenital heart defect but otherwise immunologically healthy.

This rearrangement joins TRBV6-5 to TRBJ2-7, with 9 bases matching TRBD1. CDR3 length: 14 amino acids. Germline CDR1 is MNHEY and CDR2 is SVGAGI. With V trimmed by 5 bases and J by 4 bases, 6 bases remained unmatched. The CDR3 nucleotides are TGTGCCAGCAGTCGGGACAGGGACTCATACGAGCAGTACTTC. Amino acids: CASSRDRDSYEQYF.

The chain is built from TRBV6-5 and TRBJ2-3, with D hard to call. The CDR3 runs to 14 residues. Germline values: CDR1 MNHEY, CDR2 SVGAGI. With 4 bases removed from V and 2 bases from J, the gap between germline ends came to 10 bases. The chain's CDR3 is CASSSGLDTDTQYF. CDR3 in DNA: TGTGCCAGCAGTTCCGGTCTCGACACAGATACGCAGTATTTT.

The chain joins TRBV14 to TRBJ2-5; TRBD2 aligns across 9 bases. CDR3 length equals 17 residues. Per the germline V gene, CDR1 is SGHDN and CDR2 is FVKESK. The junction had 13 bases not matched to a gene; V was cut back by 4 bases and J by 4 bases. The CDR3 DNA is TGTGCCAGCAGCCCGCGGCCAGCGGGGGGACCGGGAGAGACCCAGTACTTC. As protein: CASSPRPAGGPGETQYF.

CDR3 DNA sequence: TGTGCCAGCAGTGGGAACAGGGGGAGCCTTTGGACCTTC. Amino acids: CASSGNRGSLWTF. This sequence joins TRBV27 and TRBJ1-2, with 8 nucleotides matching TRBD1. This CDR3 spans 13 amino acids. In germline, CDR1 is MNHEY, CDR2 SMNVEV (reference sequence). J lost 14 bases, V lost 5 bases, and 13 bases had no gene match.

This rearrangement joins TRBV7-9 to TRBJ2-1, with 10 bases lining up with TRBD2. The length of the CDR3 is 16 residues. J lost 6 bases, V lost 1 base, and 6 bases had no gene match. Germline CDR1 SEHNR, CDR2 FQNEAQ (reference sequence). CDR3 loop: CASSLVRLAGANEQFF. DNA of the CDR3: TGTGCCAGCAGCTTAGTCCGGCTAGCGGGGGCCAATGAGCAGTTCTTC. Variable domain in full (rest from reference TRBV7-9 and TRBJ2-1): DTGVSQNPRHKITKRGQNVTFRCDPISEHNRLYWYRQTLGQGPEFLTYFQNEAQLEKSRLLSDRFSAERPKGSFSTLEIQRTEQGDSAMYLCASSLVRLAGANEQFFGPGTRLTVL.

The CDR3 here is CASSPRGPPQYYEQYF. The CDR3 DNA reads TGTGCCAGCAGTCCCCGAGGCCCTCCCCAATACTACGAGCAGTACTTC. The rearrangement links TRBV28 to TRBJ2-7; the D is unclear. V was pared by 5 bases and J by 3 bases, with 20 bases between. Germline loops: CDR1 MDHEN, CDR2 SYDVKM. The CDR3 totals 16 residues.

The chain carries TRBV7-2 and TRBJ2-3; 14 bases are shared with TRBD2. The CDR3 contains 18 residues. J was trimmed by 2 bases and V by 5 bases; bases with no gene match: 9. The V gene's germline CDR1 is SGHTA and CDR2 FQGNSA. Here the CDR3 DNA reads TGTGCCAGCAGCCCCCGACTAGCGGGGGGGACGTTCACAGATACGCAGTATTTT. Translation gives CASSPRLAGGTFTDTQYF.

The chain has TRBV28 and TRBJ1-6; D may be TRBD1 (5 bases). Germline loops: CDR1 MDHEN, CDR2 SYDVKM. Trimming pared 2 bases from V and 0 bases from J, leaving 11 bases between. The length of the CDR3 is 17 residues. The CDR3 protein is CASSLAGRSSYNSPLHF. CDR3 DNA sequence: TGTGCCAGCAGTTTAGCAGGGAGGAGCTCCTATAATTCACCCCTCCACTTT. The full variable domain, its missing parts supplied by reference TRBV28 and TRBJ1-6, is DVKVTQSSRYLVKRTGEKVFLECVQDMDHENMFWYRQDPGLGLRLIYFSYDVKMKEKGDIPEGYSVSREKKERFSLILESASTNQTSMYLCASSLAGRSSYNSPLHFGNGTRLTVT.

There are a few counts of this clone. The V gene is TRBV27, the J gene TRBJ2-2; no reliable D call. This CDR3 is built from 11 residues. CDR1 MNHEY and CDR2 SMNVEV come from the germline V gene (reference sequence). Trimming pared 8 bases from V and 7 bases from J, leaving 8 bases between. The CDR3 loop is CASLSNGELFF. CDR3 in DNA: TGTGCCAGCTTGAGTAACGGGGAGCTGTTTTTT.

The CDR3 nucleotides are TGTGCCAGCAGCTTTGGCGATAACACCGGGGAGCTGTTTTTT. This codes for CASSFGDNTGELFF. The V gene is TRBV5-6, the J gene TRBJ2-2; D is undetermined. Germline CDR1 and CDR2: SGHDT and YYEEEE. V was shortened by 2 bases and J by 2 bases, with 7 bases between the two germline ends. This CDR3 spans 14 amino acids. The variable domain in full, completed from reference TRBV5-6 and TRBJ2-2, reads DAGVTQSPTHLIKTRGQQVTLRCSPKSGHDTVSWYQQALGQGPQFIFQYYEEEERQRGNFPDRFSGHQFPNYSSELNVNALLLGDSALYLCASSFGDNTGELFFGEGSRLTVL.

This chain connects TRBV6-6 to TRBJ1-1; D gene ambiguous. Trimming removed 0 bases at V and 5 bases at J, with 10 bases between. The CDR3 has 14 residues. Germline-derived CDR1 and CDR2 are MNHNY and SVGAGI (reference sequence). The CDR3 DNA reads as TGTGCCAGCAGTTACTCGATCGCGAGAACTGAAGCTTTCTTT. This encodes CASSYSIARTEAFF.

The chain has TRBV4-1 and TRBJ1-2; TRBD1 matches 10 bases. CDR3 length equals 14 residues. With 1 base clipped from V and 7 bases from J, the junction kept 3 bases outside the gene matches. Germline CDR1 reads MGHRA; CDR2 reads YSYEKL. The CDR3 loop is CASSQGDRGSGYTF. The CDR3 coding sequence is TGCGCCAGCAGCCAAGGGGACAGGGGTAGTGGCTACACCTTC.

This rearrangement joins TRBV11-2 to TRBJ2-3; D gene unclear. The V end was cut by 3 bases, the J end by 1 base, with 5 bases between. Germline CDR1 is SGHAT and CDR2 is FQNNGV. This CDR3 has 13 amino acids. The CDR3 is CASSFRGTDTQYF. The CDR3 nucleotides read TGTGCCAGCAGCTTCCGGGGCACAGATACGCAGTATTTT.

This chain uses TRBV5-1 with TRBJ1-1; D gene uncertain. Germline V CDR1 and CDR2: SGHRS, YFSETQ. V was shortened by 0 bases and J by 1 base, with 10 bases between the two germline ends. This CDR3 has 15 residues. The CDR3 sequence: CASSLVGDGNTEAFF. CDR3 DNA: TGCGCCAGCAGCTTGGTCGGAGACGGGAACACTGAAGCTTTCTTT.

The rearrangement joins TRBV28 to TRBJ1-6, with D perhaps TRBD1 (6 bases). The germline gives CDR1 MDHEN, CDR2 SYDVKM. V was cut by 4 bases and J by 9 bases, with 10 bases left in between. The CDR3 consists of 13 residues. The CDR3 DNA is TGTGCCAGCAGTTCCCCCAGGGGTTCACCCCTCCACTTT. Its protein product is CASSSPRGSPLHF.

This clone was picked up one time. The gene calls are TRBV18 and TRBJ2-2, with a weak D call TRBD2 (5 bases). The V gene lost 8 bases and the J gene lost 1 base, with 11 bases spanning the gap. The CDR3 sequence is 14 residues long. Germline values: CDR1 KGHSH, CDR2 LQKENI. The CDR3 DNA sequence: TGTGCCAGCCTCGAGGGCCGGAACACCGGGGAGCTGTTTTTT. This gives the protein CASLEGRNTGELFF.

The rearrangement links TRBV7-2 to TRBJ1-1; TRBD1 agrees at 11 bases. V trimming: 3 bases; J trimming: 7 bases; junction bases outside the gene matches: 7. This CDR3 is 15 amino acids long. Germline V lookup: CDR1 SGHTA, CDR2 FQGNSA. The CDR3 loop is CASSFLDRGRGEAFF. In nucleotides, the CDR3 is TGTGCCAGCAGCTTTCTGGACAGGGGGCGAGGTGAAGCTTTCTTT.